This T cell receptor (beta chain) came from a study of sequential checkpoint blockade in melanoma (dated by TCRdb to the late 2010s). General notes on the study: In a 1:1 randomization, patients received either first-line nivolumab then ipilimumab (arm A) or ipilimumab then nivolumab (arm B). Maintenance nivolumab was given following each of the two trial sequences.

The CDR3 covers 15 residues, taking in both the cysteine and the phenylalanine. The DNA shown is the 45-base CDR3, in frame from base 1. Deletion took 0 bases off V and 0 bases off J, with a span of 8 bases between the germline ends. Per the germline V gene, SNHLY is the CDR1 and FYNNEI is the CDR2. What the authors observed across the whole study: Larger, independent patient cohorts are needed to validate the response-prediction model that combines TCR metrics and mutation burden.

The meaning of the sample's treatment or condition label: randomized to nivolumab then ipilimumab (arm A) or the reverse (arm B). Prior DNA-damaging chemotherapy had not been received by any trial patient. Thawed PBMCs were sorted on a FACS Aria II flow cytometer to isolate live CD3+CD8+ cells negative for CD19 and CD56. The samples were obtained from melanoma patients enrolled in CheckMate 064, an open-label, randomized phase II trial testing sequential checkpoint blockade. Peripheral blood mononuclear cells were collected by leukapheresis, purified using Ficoll-Paque, and frozen in human serum containing approximately 9.8% DMSO. Right after sorting, the blood CD3+CD8+ cells were verified to be >95% pure, and DNA extraction followed. This clone was seen once. Its antigen has not been determined. No per-base quality is available; no much larger clone lies one base away. TCRbeta CDR3 regions were immunosequenced from genomic DNA with the immunoSEQ Assay. Genomic DNA was amplified by bias-controlled multiplex PCR before high-throughput sequencing. The authors' pipeline ran thus. To quantify the absolute abundance of each unique TCRbeta CDR3 region, the sequences were collapsed and filtered. Clonality was defined as 1 minus Pielou's evenness and was calculated using productive rearrangements only. A previously published method was used to identify clones with significantly greater frequencies in on-treatment samples than in baseline samples. The table comes from immuneACCESS by way of TCRdb, which keeps in-frame sequences with V and J called. Part of the clones is missing from these tables; in studies checked, under half for an unresolved V gene and the rest for unknown reasons. V, J and clone size were drawn from that table, and D and trimming were deduced from the DNA. For this sample there are about 15,000 clones; around 77% appear just once. 30% of the sample lies in the top ten.

The sample here was CD8+ T cells sorted from blood (inferred from file names), taken from a patient given nivolumab and ipilimumab in sequence. This clonotype was sampled from a human donor with melanoma. The receptor chain draws on TRBV2 and TRBJ1-1; no D gene call is confident. The CDR3 amino acid sequence is: CASSEALRMNTEAFF. The DNA sequence reads TGTGCCAGCAGTGAAGCACTGCGGATGAACACTGAAGCTTTCTTT. The full variable domain, completed from the reference TRBV2 and TRBJ1-1 proteins outside the CDR3, reads EPEVTQTPSHQVTQMGQEVILRCVPISNHLYFYWYRQILGQKVEFLVSFYNNEISEKSEIFDDQFSVERPDGSNFTLKIRSTKLEDSAMYFCASSEALRMNTEAFFGQGTRLTVV.